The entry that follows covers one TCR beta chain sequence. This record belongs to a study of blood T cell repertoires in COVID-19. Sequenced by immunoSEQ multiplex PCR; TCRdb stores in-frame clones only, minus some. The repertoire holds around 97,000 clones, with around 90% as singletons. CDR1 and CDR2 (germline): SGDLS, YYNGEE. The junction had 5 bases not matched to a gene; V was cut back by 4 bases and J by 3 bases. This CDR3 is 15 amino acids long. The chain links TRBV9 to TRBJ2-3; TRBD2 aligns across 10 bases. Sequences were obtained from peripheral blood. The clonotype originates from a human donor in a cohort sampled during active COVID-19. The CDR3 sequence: CASSPSGSRTDTQYF. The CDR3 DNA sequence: TGTGCCAGCAGCCCTAGCGGGAGTCGGACAGATACGCAGTATTTT.